Each of the 8 T cell receptor beta chains below was sequenced from the same sample in a study of cytomegalovirus exposure and HLA in healthy donors. Profiling relied on immunoSEQ multiplex PCR, and the TCRdb table lists in-frame clones only, not all of them. The table shows 200,000 to 250,000 clones, with approximately 87% occurring only once. Sequenced: PBMCs. These receptors came from a woman under 30 in good health and CMV-seronegative.

This chain joins TRBV9 and TRBJ2-1; TRBD2 is a possible D gene (6 bases). This CDR3 is 17 amino acids long. Germline V gene data show CDR1 as SGDLS and CDR2 as YYNGEE. Trimming shortened V by 3 bases and J by 2 bases, and 18 bases separated the two germline ends. CDR3 coding DNA: TGTGCCAGCAGCGCGGGGCTGAGGTCGGGAGCCTACAATGAGCAGTTCTTC. Amino acid sequence: CASSAGLRSGAYNEQFF.

The chain recombines TRBV19 with TRBJ2-7, with 9 nucleotides matching TRBD2. The CDR3 runs 14 residues. Germline V CDR1 and CDR2: LNHDA, SQIVND (reference sequence). V lost 10 bases and J lost 0; bases outside the gene matches: 7. CDR3 bases: TGTGCCACCAGGACTAGCGCGAGCTCCTACGAGCAGTACTTC. It translates to CATRTSASSYEQYF.

This clone was detected once. The chain has TRBV30 and TRBJ2-7, with D possibly being TRBD2 (6 bases). The CDR3 extends over 17 amino acids. The V gene's germline CDR1 is GTSNPN and CDR2 SVGIG (reference sequence). V lost 1 base to trimming and J lost 2 bases, with 21 bases between them. CDR3 coding DNA: TGTGCCTGGAGTGGGGGAAGAGGCGGGATTCTCCCCTACGAGCAGTACTTC. Its protein is CAWSGGRGGILPYEQYF.

This clone was counted once. The chain joins TRBV6-1 to TRBJ2-1; 8 bases are shared with TRBD1. This CDR3 contains 13 residues. The J segment lost 7 bases and the V segment lost 8 bases, leaving 7 bases of the junction unmatched. Germline V gene data show CDR1 as MNHNS and CDR2 as SASEGT. The CDR3 reads CASGQGVGNEQFF. CDR3 nucleotide sequence: TGTGCCAGCGGACAGGGAGTGGGGAATGAGCAGTTCTTC.

The chain has TRBV27 and TRBJ2-2; TRBD2 agrees at 9 bases. Per the germline V gene, CDR1 is MNHEY and CDR2 is SMNVEV (reference sequence). This CDR3 is 15 amino acids long. V lost 2 bases to trimming and J lost 6 bases; unmatched junction nucleotides: 4. CDR3: CASSLIAGASGELFF. CDR3 nucleotide sequence: TGTGCCAGCAGTTTAATAGCGGGAGCATCCGGGGAGCTGTTTTTT.

This chain uses TRBV4-1 with TRBJ1-2; D gene unclear. There are 13 residues in the CDR3. From germline, CDR1 is MGHRA and CDR2 YSYEKL. V was shortened by 7 bases and J by 5 bases, with 14 bases between the two germline ends. This CDR3 is CASTSSVGYGYTF. The CDR3 DNA is TGCGCCAGCACCTCCTCTGTGGGATATGGCTACACCTTC.

This clone was seen a few times. The rearrangement uses TRBV2 and TRBJ1-1; TRBD1 is a possible D gene (6 bases). CDR3 length: 13 residues. The germline V gene encodes CDR1 SNHLY and CDR2 FYNNEI. V lost 8 bases and J lost 2, with 12 bases in between. CDR3 amino acids: CASSGGENTEAFF. In nucleotides, the CDR3 is TGTGCCAGCTCGGGGGGCGAAAACACTGAAGCTTTCTTT.

The CDR3 reads CASSTPNLAGVPGELFF. DNA for the CDR3: TGTGCCAGCAGTACCCCTAACCTGGCGGGAGTACCGGGGGAGCTGTTTTTT. The rearrangement joins TRBV27 to TRBJ2-2; 7 bases match TRBD2. This CDR3 has 17 residues. Trimming cost V 5 bases and J 8 bases; bases outside gene matches: 17. In germline, CDR1 is MNHEY, CDR2 SMNVEV (reference sequence).